This TCR beta chain originates from a study of cytotoxic CD8 clonotypes in ibrutinib-treated CLL. Study-level background: The patients, under 13 relapsed/refractory and under 16 treatment-naive, included about 17 who were IGHV unmutated. With a range of 6 to 36, the median treatment time before response samples were taken was eleven to twelve months. Study-wide results and caveats: Higher clonality was seen at ibrutinib response and a return toward baseline at progression. Clonality measured at baseline exceeded age-matched healthy donors, tracking circulating CD8+ T-cell counts.

The CDR3 sequence is 18 residues long. The germline V gene has CDR1 SGHNT and CDR2 YENEEA. Trimming cost V 1 base and J 2 bases, with 18 bases left between them. Produced via immunoSEQ multiplex PCR; TCRdb's table is partial and in-frame only. The table lists 110,000 or so clones, 50% to 65% of them singletons. This clone was detected a few times. Its antigen remains unidentified. This TCR was recovered from a human donor with chronic lymphocytic leukemia. The chain is built from TRBV11-3 and TRBJ1-5, with D possibly matching TRBD1 (5 bases). The sample was PBMCs, taken after 24 months of ibrutinib treatment. The CDR3 DNA sequence: TGTGCCAGCAGCTTAGGGCTTTTACGGGGACGTGGCAATCAGCCCCAGCATTTT. Its protein is CASSLGLLRGRGNQPQHF.